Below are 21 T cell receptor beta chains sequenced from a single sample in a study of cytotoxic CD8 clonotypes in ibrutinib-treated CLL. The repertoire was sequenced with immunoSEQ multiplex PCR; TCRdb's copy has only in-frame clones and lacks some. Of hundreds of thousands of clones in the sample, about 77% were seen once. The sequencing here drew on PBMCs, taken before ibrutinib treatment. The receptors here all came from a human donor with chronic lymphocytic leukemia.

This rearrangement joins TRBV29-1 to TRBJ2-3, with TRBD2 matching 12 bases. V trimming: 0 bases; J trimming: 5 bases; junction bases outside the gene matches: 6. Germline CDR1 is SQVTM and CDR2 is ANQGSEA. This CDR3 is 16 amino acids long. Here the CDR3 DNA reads TGCAGCGTTGAAGATTGGACTAGCGGGAATTTAGATACGCAGTATTTT. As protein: CSVEDWTSGNLDTQYF.

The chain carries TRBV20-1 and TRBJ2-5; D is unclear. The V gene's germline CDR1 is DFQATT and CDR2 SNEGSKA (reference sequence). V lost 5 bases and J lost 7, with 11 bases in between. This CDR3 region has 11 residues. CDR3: CSAAEVGTQYF. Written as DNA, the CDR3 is TGCAGTGCTGCAGAAGTGGGGACCCAGTACTTC.

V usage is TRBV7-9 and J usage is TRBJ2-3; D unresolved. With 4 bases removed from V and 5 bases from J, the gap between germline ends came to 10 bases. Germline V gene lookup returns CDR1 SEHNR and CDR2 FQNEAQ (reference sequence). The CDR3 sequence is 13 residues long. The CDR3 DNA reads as TGTGCCAGCAGCTGGGTCGACGGAGATACGCAGTATTTT. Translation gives CASSWVDGDTQYF.

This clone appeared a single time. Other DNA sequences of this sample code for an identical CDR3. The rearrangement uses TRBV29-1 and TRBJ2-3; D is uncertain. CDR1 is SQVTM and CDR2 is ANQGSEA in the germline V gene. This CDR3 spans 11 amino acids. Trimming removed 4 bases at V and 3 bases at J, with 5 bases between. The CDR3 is CSVGRTDTQYF. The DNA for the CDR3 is TGCAGCGTTGGGCGAACAGATACGCAGTATTTT.

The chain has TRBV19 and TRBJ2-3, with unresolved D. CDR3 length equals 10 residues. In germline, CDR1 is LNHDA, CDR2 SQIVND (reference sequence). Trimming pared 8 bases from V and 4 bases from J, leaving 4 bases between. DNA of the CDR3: TGTGCCAGTGGTGCAGATACGCAGTATTTT. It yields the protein CASGADTQYF.

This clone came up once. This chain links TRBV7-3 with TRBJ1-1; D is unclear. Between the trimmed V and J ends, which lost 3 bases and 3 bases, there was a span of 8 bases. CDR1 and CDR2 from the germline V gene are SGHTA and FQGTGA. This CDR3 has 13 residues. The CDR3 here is CASSLSPDTEAFF. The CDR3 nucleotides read TGTGCCAGCAGCTTGTCCCCGGACACTGAAGCTTTCTTT.

This CDR3 is CASSFREWNEQFF. CDR3 nucleotides: TGTGCCAGCAGTTTTAGGGAGTGGAATGAGCAGTTCTTC. The chain links TRBV27 to TRBJ2-1; perhaps TRBD2 as D (5 bases). Germline loops: CDR1 MNHEY, CDR2 SMNVEV (reference sequence). CDR3 length: 13 amino acids. V was cut by 3 bases and J by 7 bases, with 10 bases left in between.

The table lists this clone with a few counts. The DNA for the CDR3 is TGTGCCAGCAGCTTAGATACGACTAGCGCATGGGAGTTCTTC. This codes for CASSLDTTSAWEFF. The gene calls are TRBV7-2 and TRBJ2-1; TRBD2 matches at 8 bases. The ends lost 1 base at V and 14 bases at J; junction bases unmatched: 10. The CDR3 contains 14 residues. The germline V gene encodes CDR1 SGHTA and CDR2 FQGNSA.

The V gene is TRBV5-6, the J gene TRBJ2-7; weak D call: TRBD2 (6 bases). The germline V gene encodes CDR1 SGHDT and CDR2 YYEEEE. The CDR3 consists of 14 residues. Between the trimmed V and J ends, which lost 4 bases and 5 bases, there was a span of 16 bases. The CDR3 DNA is TGTGCCAGCAGCCCAAACCCTGGGGGGAACGAGCAGTACTTC. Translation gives CASSPNPGGNEQYF.

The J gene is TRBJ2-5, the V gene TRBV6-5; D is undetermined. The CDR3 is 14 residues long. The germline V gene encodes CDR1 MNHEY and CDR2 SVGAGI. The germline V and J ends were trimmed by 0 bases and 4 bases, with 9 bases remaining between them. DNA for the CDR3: TGTGCCAGCAGTTACTCGATTGGAAGAGAGACCCAGTACTTC. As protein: CASSYSIGRETQYF.

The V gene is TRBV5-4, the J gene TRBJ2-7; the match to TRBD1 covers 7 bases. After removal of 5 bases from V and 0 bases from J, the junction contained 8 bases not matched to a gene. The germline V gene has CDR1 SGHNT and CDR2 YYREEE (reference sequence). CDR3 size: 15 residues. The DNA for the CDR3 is TGTGCCAGCAGGAAGGACAGGACAAGCTCCTACGAGCAGTACTTC. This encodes CASRKDRTSSYEQYF.

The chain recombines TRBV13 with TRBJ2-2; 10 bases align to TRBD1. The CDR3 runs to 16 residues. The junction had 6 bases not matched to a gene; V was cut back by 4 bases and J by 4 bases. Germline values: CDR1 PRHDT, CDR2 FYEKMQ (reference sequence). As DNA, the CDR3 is TGTGCCAGCAGCTCCCGGGACAGGGGATTCACCGGGGAGCTGTTTTTT. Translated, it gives CASSSRDRGFTGELFF.

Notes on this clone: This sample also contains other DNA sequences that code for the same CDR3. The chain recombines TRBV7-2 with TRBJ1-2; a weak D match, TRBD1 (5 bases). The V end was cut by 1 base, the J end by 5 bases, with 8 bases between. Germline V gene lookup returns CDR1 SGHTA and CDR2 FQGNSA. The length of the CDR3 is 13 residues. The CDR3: CASSLGQGYGYTF. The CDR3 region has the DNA TGTGCCAGCAGCTTAGGGCAGGGATATGGCTACACCTTC.

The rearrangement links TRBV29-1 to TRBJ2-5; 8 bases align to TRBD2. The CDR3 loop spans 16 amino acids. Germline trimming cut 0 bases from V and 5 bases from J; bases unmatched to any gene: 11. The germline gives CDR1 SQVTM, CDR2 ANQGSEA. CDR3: CSVEDPSGGGRETQYF. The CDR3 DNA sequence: TGCAGCGTTGAAGATCCGTCCGGGGGGGGTCGGGAGACCCAGTACTTC. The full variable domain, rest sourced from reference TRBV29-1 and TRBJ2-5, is SAVISQKPSRDICQRGTSLTIQCQVDSQVTMMFWYRQQPGQSLTLIATANQGSEATYESGFVIDKFPISRPNLTFSTLTVSNMSPEDSSIYLCSVEDPSGGGRETQYFGPGTRLLVL.

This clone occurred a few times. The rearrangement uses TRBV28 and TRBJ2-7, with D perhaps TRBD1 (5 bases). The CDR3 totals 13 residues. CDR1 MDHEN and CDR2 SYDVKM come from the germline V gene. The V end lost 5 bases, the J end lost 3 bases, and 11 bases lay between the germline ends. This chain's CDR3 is CASSPGFRYEQYF. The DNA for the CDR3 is TGTGCCAGCAGTCCAGGGTTTCGCTACGAGCAGTACTTC.

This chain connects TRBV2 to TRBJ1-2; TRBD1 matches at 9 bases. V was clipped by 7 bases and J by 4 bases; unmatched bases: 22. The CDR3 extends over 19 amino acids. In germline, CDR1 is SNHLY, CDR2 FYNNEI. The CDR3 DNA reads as TGTGCCAGCAACCTACTGGGACAGGGTATCGTCAGGACGAGCTATGGCTACACCTTC. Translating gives CASNLLGQGIVRTSYGYTF.

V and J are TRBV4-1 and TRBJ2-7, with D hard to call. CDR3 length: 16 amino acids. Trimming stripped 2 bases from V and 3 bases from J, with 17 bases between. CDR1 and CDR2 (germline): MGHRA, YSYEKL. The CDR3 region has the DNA TGCGCCAGCAGCCAATTAGTGGGTCCAAGGAGCTACGAGCAGTACTTC. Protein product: CASSQLVGPRSYEQYF.

The CDR3, as DNA: TGTGCCAGCAGTTTTGGGCGGAGCACCTACGAGCAGTACTTC. It yields the protein CASSFGRSTYEQYF. The gene calls are TRBV28 and TRBJ2-7, with no clear D. The CDR3 is 14 residues long. Germline V gene data show CDR1 as MDHEN and CDR2 as SYDVKM. The V gene lost 3 bases and the J gene lost 2 bases, with 11 bases spanning the gap.

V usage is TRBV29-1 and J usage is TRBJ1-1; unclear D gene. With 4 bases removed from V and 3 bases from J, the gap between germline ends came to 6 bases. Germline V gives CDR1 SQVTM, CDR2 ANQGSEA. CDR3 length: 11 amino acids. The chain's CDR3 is CSVVAYTEAFF. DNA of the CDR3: TGCAGCGTTGTGGCGTACACTGAAGCTTTCTTT.

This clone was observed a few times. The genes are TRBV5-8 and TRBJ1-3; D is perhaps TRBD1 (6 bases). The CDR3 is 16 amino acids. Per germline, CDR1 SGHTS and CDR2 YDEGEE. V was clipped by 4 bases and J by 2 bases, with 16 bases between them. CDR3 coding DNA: TGTGCCAGCAGCAAAAATCGGGGGGCAGCTGGAAACACCATATATTTT. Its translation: CASSKNRGAAGNTIYF. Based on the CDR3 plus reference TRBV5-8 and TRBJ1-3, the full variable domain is EAGVTQSPTHLIKTRGQQATLRCSPISGHTSVYWYQQALGLGLQFLLWYDEGEERNRGNFPPRFSGRQFPNYSSELNVNALELEDSALYLCASSKNRGAAGNTIYFGEGSWLTVV.

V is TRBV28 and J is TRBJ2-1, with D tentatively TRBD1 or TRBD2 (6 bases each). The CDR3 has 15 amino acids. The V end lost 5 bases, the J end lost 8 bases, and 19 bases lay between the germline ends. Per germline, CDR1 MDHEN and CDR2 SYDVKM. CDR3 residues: CASSPRGGLIDEQFF. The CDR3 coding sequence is TGTGCCAGCAGTCCTCGTGGGGGGCTGATAGATGAGCAGTTCTTC.